Below, 7 T cell receptor beta chains from the same sample are listed, as sequenced in a study of blood T cell repertoires in COVID-19. Method: immunoSEQ multiplex PCR; TCRdb's copy keeps in-frame clones and lacks some. The profile shows approximately 200,000 clones, 80% to 90% of them singletons. The material sequenced was peripheral blood. These receptor sequences come from an older woman who had recovered from COVID-19.

The CDR3 sequence: CASSATDRSLAEAFF. The CDR3, as DNA: TGTGCCAGCAGCGCGACGGACAGGTCGCTCGCTGAAGCTTTCTTT. The chain uses TRBV9 and TRBJ1-1; the match to TRBD1 covers 7 bases. This CDR3 has 15 amino acids. V lost 3 bases to trimming and J lost 6 bases; unmatched junction nucleotides: 11. Germline CDR1 and CDR2: SGDLS and YYNGEE.

The gene calls are TRBV7-3 and TRBJ1-2; TRBD1 is a possible D gene (6 bases). The CDR3 is made up of 16 amino acids. Germline lookup yields CDR1 SGHTA and CDR2 FQGTGA. The V and J ends lost 5 bases and 4 bases respectively, with 20 bases between them. CDR3 amino acids: CASSPYSGGGFYGYTF. CDR3 coding DNA: TGTGCCAGCAGCCCGTACTCGGGGGGCGGGTTCTATGGCTACACCTTC.

In DNA, the CDR3 is TGTGCCAGCAGCCTGATGCGGGGCAATGAGCAGTTCTTC. This sequence encodes CASSLMRGNEQFF. The chain uses TRBV6-5 and TRBJ2-1, with D possibly matching TRBD2 (6 bases). The CDR3 has 13 amino acids. Trimming removed 6 bases from V and 6 bases from J, with 12 bases in between. Germline assignment: CDR1 MNHEY and CDR2 SVGAGI.

The chain joins TRBV2 to TRBJ2-1; D unclear. The CDR3 is 13 amino acids. V was pared by 3 bases and J by 4 bases, with 7 bases between. Germline V gene sequence: CDR1 SNHLY, CDR2 FYNNEI. CDR3 sequence (DNA): TGTGCCAGCAGTGATGCGCCTTACAATGAGCAGTTCTTC. Its protein product is CASSDAPYNEQFF.

This chain connects TRBV5-6 to TRBJ1-2, with TRBD1 matching 7 bases. This CDR3 is 14 amino acids long. The ends lost 4 bases at V and 4 bases at J; junction bases unmatched: 7. The germline gives CDR1 SGHDT, CDR2 YYEEEE. The DNA for the CDR3 is TGTGCCAGCAGCCTCGACAGGGTTGGCTATGGCTACACCTTC. Its protein product is CASSLDRVGYGYTF.

The gene calls are TRBV10-3 and TRBJ1-5; 7 bases fit TRBD1. The CDR3 consists of 13 residues. With V trimmed by 6 bases and J by 7 bases, 6 bases remained unmatched. Germline V CDR1 and CDR2: ENHRY, SYGVKD. CDR3: CAIRDRDGQPQHF. DNA of the CDR3: TGTGCCATCAGAGACAGGGACGGGCAGCCCCAGCATTTT.

About this clone itself: Other DNA variants within this sample encode the same CDR3. V and J are TRBV7-9 and TRBJ2-7; tentatively, D is TRBD2 (7 bases). The CDR3 has 15 residues. Germline V gene lookup returns CDR1 SEHNR and CDR2 FQNEAQ (reference sequence). Trimming pared 2 bases from V and 4 bases from J, leaving 15 bases between. In DNA form, the CDR3 reads TGTGCCAGCAGCTTATTAACGGGGGGCTCTTACGAGCAGTACTTC. Protein sequence: CASSLLTGGSYEQYF.